The 30 T cell receptor beta chains in this list originate from one sample, sequenced in a study of shared clonotypes between healthy human individuals. Some clones are missing from TCRdb's copy, which holds only in-frame ones; the method was immunoSEQ multiplex PCR. The table shows about 2.4 million clones, with roughly 93% occurring only once. Input material: naive CD4+ T cells from PBMCs. Subset reported: CD45RA+ positively selected. The receptors here all came from a man aged 18 to 30 in good health. Some clones in this sample may be carry-over from other donors' samples.

The chain joins TRBV15 to TRBJ2-2, with D possibly TRBD1 on 5 matching bases. With 5 bases removed from V and 2 bases from J, the gap between germline ends came to 12 bases. In germline, CDR1 is LNHNV, CDR2 YYDKDF (reference sequence). The CDR3 spans 15 residues. CDR3 in amino acids: CATSGAGSNTGELFF. The CDR3 DNA reads as TGTGCCACCAGCGGGGCAGGGTCCAACACCGGGGAGCTGTTTTTT.

V usage is TRBV5-1 and J usage is TRBJ2-5; D might be TRBD1 or TRBD2, each matching 5 bases. CDR1 is SGHRS, CDR2 YFSETQ, per germline. The CDR3 consists of 12 residues. Trimming removed 1 base at V and 11 bases at J, with 12 bases between. In DNA, the CDR3 is TGCGCCAGCAGCTTGACCATGGGGGAGCAGTACTTC. This codes for CASSLTMGEQYF.

The chain has TRBV6-1 and TRBJ2-1, with TRBD2 as a possible D gene (6 bases). The CDR3 sequence is 15 residues long. The germline V gene encodes CDR1 MNHNS and CDR2 SASEGT. The V gene lost 0 bases and the J gene lost 12 bases, with 18 bases spanning the gap. The CDR3 coding sequence is TGTGCCAGCAGTGAAGCCCTAAACCGGGAAGCGGGGCAGTTCTTC. Residues: CASSEALNREAGQFF.

On this clone itself: The identical CDR3 is also encoded by other nucleotide sequences in the sample. This chain joins TRBV18 and TRBJ1-5; TRBD1 is a possible D gene (5 bases). CDR3 length: 12 amino acids. With 3 bases removed from V and 7 bases from J, the gap between germline ends came to 7 bases. Germline-derived CDR1 and CDR2 are KGHSH and LQKENI. The CDR3 nucleotides read TGTGCCAGCTCACCGGGGGGACAGCCCCAGCATTTT. Translated: CASSPGGQPQHF. Based on the CDR3 plus reference TRBV18 and TRBJ1-5, the full variable domain is NAGVMQNPRHLVRRRGQEARLRCSPMKGHSHVYWYRQLPEEGLKFMVYLQKENIIDESGMPKERFSAEFPKEGPSILRIQQVVRGDSAAYFCASSPGGQPQHFGDGTRLSIL.

This clone was observed a few times. The chain is built from TRBV2 and TRBJ2-7; D may be TRBD1 (5 bases). V gave up 5 bases and J gave up 3 bases, with 8 bases separating them. This CDR3 is 12 amino acids long. Germline CDR1 reads SNHLY; CDR2 reads FYNNEI. This CDR3 reads CASSTDSYEQYF. CDR3 sequence (DNA): TGTGCCAGCAGTACTGACAGCTACGAGCAGTACTTC.

J is TRBJ1-4 and V is TRBV6-1; D is perhaps TRBD1 (6 bases). Trimming left V 0 bases short and J 6 bases short, with 17 bases between. Germline V gives CDR1 MNHNS, CDR2 SASEGT. The CDR3 extends over 17 amino acids. The DNA for the CDR3 is TGTGCCAGCAGTGAAGCGGCGGACAGCTTGGAGGATGAAAAACTGTTTTTT. Its translation: CASSEAADSLEDEKLFF.

This chain uses TRBV10-3 with TRBJ2-7; D call uncertain. Trimming shortened V by 3 bases and J by 6 bases, and 12 bases separated the two germline ends. The CDR3 contains 13 residues. Germline CDR1 ENHRY, CDR2 SYGVKD. For the CDR3, the DNA is TGTGCCATCAGTGAATTTTGGGGTTTCGAGCAGTACTTC. Translation gives CAISEFWGFEQYF.

V gene TRBV5-1 combines with J gene TRBJ1-3; D is uncertain. The CDR3 is 15 residues long. Germline V lookup: CDR1 SGHRS, CDR2 YFSETQ. Trimming removed 0 bases from V and 2 bases from J, with 9 bases in between. The CDR3 nucleotides read TGCGCCAGCAGCTTGGGTTTTGGGGCTGGAAACACCATATATTTT. It translates to CASSLGFGAGNTIYF.

The genes are TRBV6-6 and TRBJ2-5, with 8 bases identical to TRBD2. The CDR3 length is 16 residues. V lost 4 bases to trimming and J lost 4 bases; unmatched junction nucleotides: 11. CDR1 is MNHNY, CDR2 SVGAGI, per germline (reference sequence). This CDR3 is CASSSHQRERGETQYF. CDR3 DNA: TGTGCCAGCAGTTCCCACCAGCGGGAGAGGGGAGAGACCCAGTACTTC.

The rearrangement links TRBV6-5 to TRBJ2-5; 10 bases fit TRBD1. This CDR3 spans 14 amino acids. The ends lost 6 bases at V and 5 bases at J; junction bases unmatched: 6. From germline, CDR1 is MNHEY and CDR2 SVGAGI. This chain's CDR3 is CASRGTGAPETQYF. The CDR3 DNA reads as TGTGCCAGCAGGGGGACAGGGGCCCCGGAGACCCAGTACTTC.

The DNA of the CDR3 is TGTGCCAGCAGCTTGGCCGGGGGAATATCTGGAAACACCATATATTTT. As protein: CASSLAGGISGNTIYF. The chain carries TRBV5-4 and TRBJ1-3, with D maybe TRBD1 (5 bases). V dropped 0 bases and J dropped 1 base, with 11 bases sitting between them. The CDR3 consists of 16 residues. Germline V gene sequence: CDR1 SGHNT, CDR2 YYREEE (reference sequence).

The chain employs TRBV19 and TRBJ2-3; D call uncertain. The V and J ends lost 5 bases and 1 base respectively, with 4 bases between them. Germline V gives CDR1 LNHDA, CDR2 SQIVND (reference sequence). The CDR3 spans 12 residues. The CDR3 coding sequence is TGTGCCAGTAGTCTGCGCACAGATACGCAGTATTTT. Its protein is CASSLRTDTQYF.

This chain connects TRBV9 to TRBJ1-5; no firm D call. CDR1 and CDR2 from the germline V gene are SGDLS and YYNGEE. The CDR3 extends over 13 amino acids. The V end lost 3 bases, the J end lost 9 bases, and 13 bases lay between the germline ends. The chain's CDR3 is CASSEGPGRPQHF. The CDR3 DNA reads as TGTGCCAGCAGCGAAGGGCCCGGTCGGCCCCAGCATTTT.

This clone occurred once. One junction end disagrees with the germline gene, perhaps due to a read error. The rearrangement links TRBV6-5 to TRBJ2-7; TRBD2 might be the D (5 bases). The V gene's germline CDR1 is MNHEY and CDR2 SVGAGI. CDR3 size: 12 residues. The CDR3 bases are TGTGCCAGCAGACCTAGTGGCGGGTATCTCGGCTTC. This codes for CASRPSGGYLGF.

This clone was detected a few times. The rearrangement joins TRBV19 to TRBJ2-1; D not resolved. Between the trimmed V and J ends, which lost 4 bases and 4 bases, there was a span of 2 bases. This CDR3 has 11 amino acids. Germline CDR1 LNHDA, CDR2 SQIVND (reference sequence). The CDR3 region is CASSKYNEQFF. For the CDR3, the DNA is TGTGCCAGTAGTAAGTACAATGAGCAGTTCTTC. Filled out from reference TRBV19 and TRBJ2-1, the complete variable domain reads DGGITQSPKYLFRKEGQNVTLSCEQNLNHDAMYWYRQDPGQGLRLIYYSQIVNDFQKGDIAEGYSVSREKKESFPLTVTSAQKNPTAFYLCASSKYNEQFFGPGTRLTVL.

CDR3 DNA: TGTGCCAGCAGCCAGACAAGCTACAATGAGCAGTTCTTC. This translates into CASSQTSYNEQFF. This rearrangement joins TRBV7-3 to TRBJ2-1; no reliable D call. The CDR3 runs 13 residues. CDR1 and CDR2 from the germline V gene are SGHTA and FQGTGA. Between the trimmed V and J ends, which lost 5 bases and 3 bases, there was a span of 8 bases.

The CDR3 nucleotides read TGCGCCAGCAGGGGCGGGACCTCAGATACGCAGTATTTT. This codes for CASRGGTSDTQYF. The rearrangement links TRBV5-1 to TRBJ2-3, with a weak D call TRBD2 (6 bases). This CDR3 contains 13 residues. Germline V CDR1 and CDR2: SGHRS, YFSETQ. Trimming cost V 5 bases and J 4 bases, with 11 bases left between them.

This clone came up once. The chain carries TRBV5-1 and TRBJ2-2, with D possibly matching TRBD2 (5 bases). CDR3 length equals 15 residues. Per germline, CDR1 SGHRS and CDR2 YFSETQ. Trimming removed 0 bases at V and 4 bases at J, with 10 bases between. CDR3 in DNA: TGCGCCAGCAGCTTGGTCGGGGTTGGCACCGGGGAGCTGTTTTTT. The encoded protein is CASSLVGVGTGELFF.

The chain has TRBV7-8 and TRBJ1-1; possibly TRBD1 for D (5 bases). The CDR3 spans 14 residues. Trimming removed 5 bases from V and 4 bases from J, with 14 bases in between. Looked up from germline, CDR1 is SGHVS and CDR2 is FQNEAQ. In nucleotides, the CDR3 is TGTGCCAGCAGCCTCAGGGCTGGGAGCACTGAAGCTTTCTTT. This codes for CASSLRAGSTEAFF.

V is TRBV5-1 and J is TRBJ2-6; D not resolved. Germline lookup yields CDR1 SGHRS and CDR2 YFSETQ. V was pared by 0 bases and J by 0 bases, with 13 bases between. This CDR3 spans 18 amino acids. The CDR3 protein is CASSLEAFLSSGANVLTF. CDR3 coding DNA: TGCGCCAGCAGCTTGGAGGCCTTTCTGAGCTCTGGGGCCAACGTCCTGACTTTC.

This sequence joins TRBV25-1 and TRBJ2-7; no clear D gene. The CDR3 loop spans 12 amino acids. Germline CDR1 is MGHDK and CDR2 is SYGVNS. V dropped 6 bases and J dropped 9 bases, with 15 bases sitting between them. This chain's CDR3 is CASRAQVPGQYF. DNA of the CDR3: TGTGCCAGCAGGGCCCAGGTGCCGGGGCAGTACTTC.

The chain couples TRBV9 to TRBJ1-2; TRBD1 is a possible D gene (5 bases). There are 13 residues in the CDR3. The V and J ends lost 6 bases and 4 bases respectively, with 13 bases between them. The germline CDR1 and CDR2 sequences are SGDLS and YYNGEE. The CDR3 DNA sequence: TGTGCCAGCACCCCAGAGGGGAGCTATGGCTACACCTTC. Amino acid sequence: CASTPEGSYGYTF.

The genes are TRBV29-1 and TRBJ2-5; 11 bases map to TRBD2. The CDR3 covers 14 residues. In germline, CDR1 is SQVTM, CDR2 ANQGSEA. V dropped 7 bases and J dropped 5; count of bases not matched to a gene: 9. The CDR3 DNA is TGCAGCGGATTCACTAGCGGGAGCTCGGAGACCCAGTACTTC. This sequence encodes CSGFTSGSSETQYF.

A word on this clone: Additional DNA sequences in this sample encode the identical CDR3. The chain links TRBV7-9 to TRBJ1-3; no reliable D call. This CDR3 is 16 amino acids long. V was clipped by 0 bases and J by 0 bases, with 9 bases between them. Per germline, CDR1 SEHNR and CDR2 FQNEAQ (reference sequence). The CDR3 DNA sequence: TGTGCCAGCAGCTTAGCGGGTGGAGGCTCTGGAAACACCATATATTTT. Translating gives CASSLAGGGSGNTIYF.

The J gene is TRBJ1-4, the V gene TRBV6-5, with a weak D call TRBD1 (5 bases). Germline V gene data show CDR1 as MNHEY and CDR2 as SVGAGI. Trimming stripped 0 bases from V and 9 bases from J, with 14 bases between. This CDR3 is built from 15 residues. CDR3 in amino acids: CASSYSSGRAQKLFF. The CDR3 DNA sequence: TGTGCCAGCAGTTACTCGTCAGGGAGGGCGCAAAAACTGTTTTTT.

With respect to this clone: A much larger clone differs from this one at a single base, so this may be a read error. The identical CDR3 is also encoded by other nucleotide sequences in the sample. This sequence joins TRBV9 and TRBJ2-5; D unclear. V dropped 2 bases and J dropped 3 bases, with 2 bases sitting between them. There are 11 residues in the CDR3. Germline V gene sequence: CDR1 SGDLS, CDR2 YYNGEE. CDR3 DNA: TGTGCCAGCAGCGTGGAAGAGACCCAGTACTTC. It is translated as CASSVEETQYF. Supplemented by reference TRBV9 and TRBJ2-5, the full variable domain reads DSGVTQTPKHLITATGQRVTLRCSPRSGDLSVYWYQQSLDQGLQFLIQYYNGEERAKGNILERFSAQQFPDLHSELNLSSLELGDSALYFCASSVEETQYFGPGTRLLVL.

For this clone: The sample contains more than one DNA sequence encoding this CDR3. The chain is built from TRBV29-1 and TRBJ1-1; D call uncertain. V lost 4 bases to trimming and J lost 0 bases, with 9 bases between them. From germline, CDR1 is SQVTM and CDR2 ANQGSEA. The CDR3 contains 13 residues. The DNA for the CDR3 is TGCAGCGTTGGCCGGAGATTGAACACTGAAGCTTTCTTT. It specifies CSVGRRLNTEAFF.

This chain links TRBV11-2 with TRBJ1-3; D not resolved. The germline V gene encodes CDR1 SGHAT and CDR2 FQNNGV. The V gene lost 1 base and the J gene lost 2 bases, with 15 bases spanning the gap. The CDR3 contains 17 residues. CDR3 sequence reads: CASSLGPGGTPGNTIYF. CDR3 in DNA: TGTGCCAGCAGCTTAGGTCCAGGTGGAACGCCTGGAAACACCATATATTTT.

The chain couples TRBV6-6 to TRBJ2-5; D is uncertain. CDR3 length equals 10 residues. Germline V CDR1 and CDR2: MNHNY, SVGAGI (reference sequence). Trimming shortened V by 9 bases and J by 4 bases, and 6 bases separated the two germline ends. The CDR3 bases are TGTGCCAGTGGAATAGAGACCCAGTACTTC. Amino acid sequence: CASGIETQYF.

This clone was counted once. The J gene is TRBJ2-7, the V gene TRBV5-1, with 9 bases aligning to TRBD2. V lost 5 bases to trimming and J lost 0 bases; unmatched junction nucleotides: 9. This CDR3 is built from 16 residues. Looked up from germline, CDR1 is SGHRS and CDR2 is YFSETQ. The chain's CDR3 is CASSHNSGGSSYEQYF. The CDR3 coding sequence is TGCGCCAGCAGTCATAATAGCGGGGGCAGCTCCTACGAGCAGTACTTC.